What follows are 30 T cell receptor beta chains derived from one specimen sequenced in a study of blood T cells in healthy people across ages. Then a second PCR, running roughly 7 to 12 cycles, was carried out with a sample-barcoded 5' primer and a J-beta primer mix. TCRdb analysed the 5' RACE reads with MiXCR anew, one entry per CDR3 protein. The data hold more than 700,000 distinct CDR3 sequences, with 50% to 65% observed a single time. Sequencing was performed on blood. These receptors came from a man older than 75 in good health.

The gene calls are TRBV24-1 and TRBJ2-1, with D possibly being TRBD2 (5 bases). Deletions cut 1 base from V and 15 bases from J, with 12 bases between. This CDR3 is 12 amino acids long. The germline gives CDR1 KGHDR, CDR2 SFDVKD. CDR3 loop: CATSDLSGLGFF. CDR3 bases: TGTGCCACCAGTGATTTAAGCGGCCTGGGGTTCTTC.

The chain couples TRBV27 to TRBJ1-1; D is ambiguous. Germline V gives CDR1 MNHEY, CDR2 SMNVEV (reference sequence). Trimming removed 5 bases at V and 4 bases at J, with 17 bases between. The CDR3 is 15 residues long. The CDR3 nucleotides read TGTGCCAGCAGTGAAAGACCGAGGGCGGGCACTGAAGCTTTCTTT. It encodes CASSERPRAGTEAFF.

The chain carries TRBV29-1 and TRBJ2-5; 9 bases align to TRBD2. Losses at the gene ends were 5 bases for V and 5 bases for J; bases not matched to a gene: 12. The CDR3 contains 15 residues. Germline lookup yields CDR1 SQVTM and CDR2 ANQGSEA. The CDR3 spells CSVPLAGGVGETQYF. The CDR3 DNA is TGCAGCGTTCCCTTGGCGGGAGGGGTAGGGGAGACCCAGTACTTC.

The rearrangement uses TRBV28 and TRBJ1-2; D might be TRBD1 (5 bases). CDR1 and CDR2 from the germline V gene are MDHEN and SYDVKM. The CDR3 is 15 residues long. V was cut by 5 bases and J by 8 bases, with 21 bases left in between. CDR3 loop: CASSPGTKALRGYTF. The CDR3 DNA reads TGTGCCAGCAGTCCCGGGACCAAGGCCCTTCGGGGCTACACCTTC.

This clonotype was seen only a few times. The chain recombines TRBV20-1 with TRBJ1-2, with unresolved D. Deletions cut 0 bases from V and 8 bases from J, with 22 bases between. This CDR3 contains 16 residues. The germline CDR1 and CDR2 sequences are DFQATT and SNEGSKA (reference sequence). This chain's CDR3 is CSARDEGHTSQRGYTF. CDR3 in DNA: TGCAGTGCTAGAGATGAAGGGCATACCTCCCAACGGGGCTACACCTTC.

V and J are TRBV27 and TRBJ2-5; the D gene is possibly TRBD2 (7 bases). Per germline, CDR1 MNHEY and CDR2 SMNVEV (reference sequence). The CDR3 has 14 amino acids. Trimming took off 1 base at V and 7 bases at J, with 13 bases between the two ends. The CDR3 nucleotides are TGTGCCAGCAGTTTATGGGGGGGCTCGGCGACCCAGTACTTC. Translating it yields CASSLWGGSATQYF.

This chain uses TRBV5-1 with TRBJ2-7; D is perhaps TRBD2 (5 bases). The V end lost 4 bases, the J end lost 6 bases, and 17 bases lay between the germline ends. Germline CDR1 reads SGHRS; CDR2 reads YFSETQ. The length of the CDR3 is 14 residues. The CDR3, as DNA: TGCGCCAGCAGCGAAGGAGGCCCTACTAGCGAGCAGTACTTC. Encoded protein: CASSEGGPTSEQYF.

Comments on this clonotype: A read error may produce the germline difference seen at one junction end. J is TRBJ2-2 and V is TRBV3-1; D is possibly TRBD2 (6 bases). Germline V gives CDR1 LGHDT, CDR2 YNNKEL (reference sequence). The CDR3 runs 14 residues. CDR3 nucleotide sequence: TGTGCCAGCAGCGGGATGAGGAACACCGGGGGGCTGTTTTTT. This encodes CASSGMRNTGGLFF.

The V and J genes are TRBV27 and TRBJ1-1; D gene unclear. The CDR3 spans 12 residues. Germline V gene lookup returns CDR1 MNHEY and CDR2 SMNVEV (reference sequence). The germline V and J ends were trimmed by 6 bases and 5 bases, with 10 bases remaining between them. Written as DNA, the CDR3 is TGTGCCAGCAGGGCTTCGGGGACTGAAGCTTTCTTT. It translates to CASRASGTEAFF.

The chain uses TRBV3-1 and TRBJ2-1; possible D gene TRBD2, 5 bases. The CDR3 totals 15 residues. With 0 bases removed from V and 1 base from J, the gap between germline ends came to 7 bases. CDR1 LGHDT and CDR2 YNNKEL come from the germline V gene (reference sequence). The CDR3 reads CASSQDSGSYNEQFF. The CDR3 DNA follows: TGTGCCAGCAGCCAAGATTCGGGATCCTACAATGAGCAGTTCTTC.

The chain recombines TRBV10-1 with TRBJ1-4, with 8 bases aligning to TRBD1. The CDR3 totals 14 residues. The germline V gene has CDR1 WNHNN and CDR2 SYGVQD (reference sequence). The V segment lost 2 bases and the J segment 8 bases; nucleotides outside the gene matches: 4. In nucleotides, the CDR3 is TGCGCCAGCAGTGAGGGACAGGGAGGGGAAAAACTGTTTTTT. This gives the protein CASSEGQGGEKLFF.

The chain has TRBV6-6 and TRBJ2-3; TRBD1 or TRBD2 may be the D gene (6 bases each). Germline V gene lookup returns CDR1 MNHNY and CDR2 SVGAGI (reference sequence). The ends were cut back, 4 bases at V and 4 bases at J, with 12 bases in the middle. This CDR3 is built from 14 residues. The CDR3 is CASSSPGAADTQYF. The CDR3 DNA follows: TGTGCCAGCAGTTCCCCGGGGGCGGCAGATACGCAGTATTTT.

The chain carries TRBV3-1 and TRBJ2-2; D ambiguous. This CDR3 has 11 residues. Germline CDR1 reads LGHDT; CDR2 reads YNNKEL (reference sequence). The V end was cut by 2 bases, the J end by 6 bases, with 1 base between. The CDR3 sequence is CASSQSGELFF. The CDR3 DNA reads TGTGCCAGCAGCCAATCCGGGGAGCTGTTTTTT.

This clonotype was detected only once. The CDR3 loop reads CSIPTGEQETQYF. The CDR3 nucleotides read TGCAGTATCCCGACAGGGGAACAAGAGACCCAGTACTTC. The V and J genes are TRBV20-1 and TRBJ2-5; 8 positions agree with TRBD1. The CDR3 totals 13 residues. Germline V gene lookup returns CDR1 DFQATT and CDR2 SNEGSKA (reference sequence). The V and J ends lost 8 bases and 2 bases, in that order; junction bases with no gene match: 7.

The chain recombines TRBV12-3 or TRBV12-4 with TRBJ1-1; 8 nucleotides match TRBD1. V trimming: 5 bases; J trimming: 5 bases; junction bases outside the gene matches: 10. This CDR3 contains 15 residues. DNA for the CDR3: TGTGCCAGCAGTACTGGACAGGGCGAGGGAACTGAAGCTTTCTTT. This codes for CASSTGQGEGTEAFF.

This clonotype was observed a handful of times. CDR3 DNA: TGTGCCAGCAGTGAAGAACGGGGGGCTAGCTCTGGGGCCAACGTCCTGACTTTC. It translates to CASSEERGASSGANVLTF. The rearrangement links TRBV2 to TRBJ2-6; perhaps TRBD2 as D (7 bases). CDR3 size: 18 residues. Per germline, CDR1 SNHLY and CDR2 FYNNEI. The V end lost 1 base, the J end lost 0 bases, and 13 bases lay between the germline ends.

The chain joins TRBV6-5 to TRBJ2-5; 10 bases are shared with TRBD2. The ends lost 4 bases at V and 1 base at J; junction bases unmatched: 9. The CDR3 has 17 amino acids. Germline V gene data show CDR1 as MNHEY and CDR2 as SVGAGI. The CDR3 DNA reads as TGTGCCAGCAGTTCCATCGGGACTAGCGATCTCCAAGAGACCCAGTACTTC. Translated, it gives CASSSIGTSDLQETQYF.

This clonotype was seen a single time. J is TRBJ2-3 and V is TRBV9, with D possibly matching TRBD1 (5 bases). V dropped 6 bases and J dropped 0 bases, with 11 bases sitting between them. CDR1 and CDR2 (germline): SGDLS, YYNGEE. The CDR3 contains 14 residues. CDR3 in amino acids: CASTRTTSTDTQYF. CDR3 in DNA: TGTGCCAGCACCCGGACAACTAGCACAGATACGCAGTATTTT.

This clonotype was seen more than once but under ten times. The chain carries TRBV12-3 or TRBV12-4 and TRBJ1-2; D uncertain. Trimming took 6 bases from V and 5 from J, leaving 16 bases between them. This CDR3 is 14 amino acids long. The CDR3 reads CASRRTGEAYGYTF. Here the CDR3 DNA reads TGTGCCAGCAGGCGTACGGGAGAGGCTTATGGCTACACCTTC.

This clonotype was recorded once. The chain employs TRBV29-1 and TRBJ1-1; D gene uncertain. The germline V gene has CDR1 SQVTM and CDR2 ANQGSEA. The CDR3 is 10 amino acids. Trimming cost V 8 bases and J 5 bases, with 9 bases left between them. CDR3 residues: CSILGTEAFF. The CDR3 DNA follows: TGCAGCATACTGGGGACTGAAGCTTTCTTT.

The chain couples TRBV10-3 to TRBJ2-6; 8 bases are shared with TRBD1. CDR1 and CDR2 from the germline V gene are ENHRY and SYGVKD. CDR3 length: 20 amino acids. The ends lost 0 bases at V and 0 bases at J; junction bases unmatched: 10. CDR3 DNA: TGTGCCATCAGTGAGTCGTCGACAGGGGCTCTGATCTCTGGGGCCAACGTCCTGACTTTC. It codes for CAISESSTGALISGANVLTF.

The chain has TRBV11-1 and TRBJ2-2; 7 positions match TRBD1. The V gene end was trimmed by 1 base and the J gene end by 4 bases; junction bases not matched to a gene: 9. The CDR3 loop spans 17 amino acids. The germline V gene has CDR1 SGHAT and CDR2 FQDESV (reference sequence). The CDR3 loop is CASSLEPETGSTGELFF. As DNA, the CDR3 is TGTGCCAGCAGCTTAGAGCCGGAGACAGGGAGCACCGGGGAGCTGTTTTTT.

This chain uses TRBV27 with TRBJ2-7; tentatively, D is TRBD1 or TRBD2 (6 bases each). Trimming removed 6 bases at V and 2 bases at J, with 14 bases between. The germline gives CDR1 MNHEY, CDR2 SMNVEV (reference sequence). The CDR3 is made up of 14 amino acids. The CDR3 loop is CASRRRDTTYEQYF. In nucleotides, the CDR3 is TGTGCCAGCAGGCGGAGGGACACTACCTACGAGCAGTACTTC.

This clonotype was seen only a few times. The rearrangement links TRBV2 to TRBJ1-4, with 7 positions matching TRBD1. J was trimmed by 3 bases and V by 3 bases; bases with no gene match: 4. From germline, CDR1 is SNHLY and CDR2 FYNNEI. The CDR3 runs 15 residues. The CDR3 sequence is CASSDPTGSNEKLFF. The CDR3 DNA follows: TGTGCCAGCAGTGACCCGACAGGGTCTAATGAAAAACTGTTTTTT.

Only a few counts were recorded for this clonotype. The J gene is TRBJ2-5, the V gene TRBV9; 7 nucleotides match TRBD1. The CDR3 is 15 amino acids. V lost 3 bases, J lost 5 bases, and 10 bases stayed unmatched. The V gene's germline CDR1 is SGDLS and CDR2 YYNGEE. The CDR3 coding sequence is TGTGCCAGCAGCGAAAGGGCTAGGGGGCTGGAGACCCAGTACTTC. Translation: CASSERARGLETQYF. The variable domain in full, completed from reference TRBV9 and TRBJ2-5, reads DSGVTQTPKHLITATGQRVTLRCSPRSGDLSVYWYQQSLDQGLQFLIQYYNGEERAKGNILERFSAQQFPDLHSELNLSSLELGDSALYFCASSERARGLETQYFGPGTRLLVL.

The genes are TRBV2 and TRBJ1-2; 7 bases align to TRBD1. The CDR3 has 13 residues. Trimming removed 7 bases from V and 4 bases from J; junction bases left unmatched: 6. Germline V lookup: CDR1 SNHLY, CDR2 FYNNEI. CDR3 in DNA: TGTGCCAGCATCCAGGGGGGTCCCTATGGCTACACCTTC. It specifies CASIQGGPYGYTF.

The gene calls are TRBV3-1 and TRBJ1-1, with D perhaps TRBD1 (5 bases). From germline, CDR1 is LGHDT and CDR2 YNNKEL (reference sequence). CDR3 length: 13 residues. Trimming took 1 base from V and 8 from J, leaving 11 bases between them. CDR3 coding DNA: TGTGCCAGCAGCCAAGCGGGACTTCCAGAAGCTTTCTTT. Translating gives CASSQAGLPEAFF.

The rearrangement links TRBV7-8 to TRBJ1-2, with 8 bases aligning to TRBD1. CDR1 is SGHVS and CDR2 is FQNEAQ in the germline V gene. CDR3 length equals 16 residues. V trimming: 1 base; J trimming: 4 bases; junction bases outside the gene matches: 8. Here the CDR3 reads CASSLDPGGAPYGYTF. CDR3 bases: TGTGCCAGCAGCTTAGATCCAGGGGGCGCTCCCTATGGCTACACCTTC.

The rearrangement links TRBV29-1 to TRBJ1-1; D is ambiguous. The CDR3 length is 11 residues. V was cut by 7 bases and J by 1 base, with 7 bases left in between. The V gene's germline CDR1 is SQVTM and CDR2 ANQGSEA. DNA of the CDR3: TGCAGCGGGGAGGCGAACACTGAAGCTTTCTTT. Translating it yields CSGEANTEAFF.

With regard to this clonotype: Germline is not matched at one junction end, which may reflect a read error. As DNA, the CDR3 is TGTGCCGGCAGTGAACAGGGGGGCGGCGATGAGCAGTTCTTC. Encoded protein: CAGSEQGGGDEQFF. This chain connects TRBV6-1 to TRBJ2-1; 8 nucleotides match TRBD1. The CDR3 loop spans 14 amino acids. Per the germline V gene, CDR1 is MNHNS and CDR2 is SASEGT.